This is a list of T cell receptor beta chains from one sample in a study of PD-1 blockade in mismatch repair-deficient tumors. TCRdb's table, derived via immunoSEQ multiplex PCR, lists solely in-frame clones and lacks some. The sample has just over 25,000 clones; approximately 84% are singletons. This material consisted of PBMCs, taken before pembrolizumab treatment. Receptors were obtained from an adult with mismatch repair-deficient cancer. Both conserved end residues are part of each CDR3. The D gene is left open where the match is weak. The size field is filled for only some rows; it gives once, few, many or a size class.

d_gene	len	v_gene	j_gene	abundance	CDR3aa	CDR3nt
-	13	TRBV6-5	TRBJ2-7	-	CASSLGGSYEQYF	TGTGCCAGCAGCCTAGGGGGCTCCTACGAGCAGTACTTC
-	15	TRBV5-1	TRBJ2-3	-	CASSLLQGDTDTQYF	TGCGCCAGCAGCTTGCTACAGGGAGACACAGATACGCAGTATTTT
-	14	TRBV7-8	TRBJ2-3	-	CASSLEGSGDTQYF	TGTGCCAGCAGCTTAGAGGGTAGCGGAGATACGCAGTATTTT
-	15	TRBV11-3	TRBJ1-4	-	CASSSQGLSNEKLFF	TGTGCCAGCAGCAGTCAGGGGCTATCTAATGAAAAACTGTTTTTT
-	13	TRBV21-1	TRBJ2-1	-	CASSKVEDNEQFF	TGTGCCAGCAGCAAAGTGGAGGACAATGAGCAGTTCTTC
-	11	TRBV30	TRBJ2-7	few	CAWDSAYEQYF	TGTGCCTGGGACTCCGCCTACGAGCAGTACTTC
-	14	TRBV7-9	TRBJ2-5	-	CASSLGTVRETQYF	TGTGCCAGCAGCTTAGGGACAGTGAGGGAGACCCAGTACTTC
TRBD2	14	TRBV5-1	TRBJ2-7	once	CASTLAGDAYEQYF	TGCGCCAGTACTCTGGCGGGGGACGCCTACGAGCAGTACTTC
TRBD2	16	TRBV29-1	TRBJ2-3	-	CSVPPGLGSGVGTQYF	TGCAGCGTTCCACCGGGACTAGGGTCGGGGGTTGGTACGCAGTATTTT
-	15	TRBV6-1	TRBJ1-4	once	CASSAGRITNEKLFF	TGTGCCAGCAGTGCTGGGAGAATCACTAATGAAAAACTGTTTTTT
TRBD2	15	TRBV5-4	TRBJ2-7	-	CASRSFGRGTYEQYF	TGTGCCAGCAGATCCTTCGGGAGGGGGACCTACGAGCAGTACTTC
-	12	TRBV4-1	TRBJ2-7	once	CASSQGGLQKYF	TGCGCCAGCAGCCAAGGGGGGCTACAGAAGTACTTC
-	14	TRBV28	TRBJ1-2	-	CASSTPPQNYGYTF	TGTGCCAGCAGTACCCCCCCACAAAACTATGGCTACACCTTC
-	15	TRBV6-5	TRBJ1-6	-	CASSYGQNYNSPLHF	TGTGCCAGCAGTTACGGTCAGAACTATAATTCACCCCTCCACTTT
TRBD2	12	TRBV28	TRBJ2-7	-	CASSGTIFEQYF	TGTGCCAGCAGTGGGACTATTTTCGAGCAGTACTTC
TRBD1	17	TRBV27	TRBJ2-6	-	CASSLGTGSSGANVLTF	TGTGCCAGCAGTTTAGGGACAGGTTCCTCTGGGGCCAACGTCCTGACTTTC
-	13	TRBV2	TRBJ2-3	-	CASRASRTDTQYF	TGTGCCAGCAGAGCGTCCCGCACAGATACGCAGTATTTT
TRBD2	16	TRBV5-1	TRBJ2-7	-	CASSRTGESAGGEQYF	TGCGCCAGCAGCCGGACGGGTGAGTCGGCGGGAGGGGAGCAGTACTTC
-	14	TRBV7-3	TRBJ1-1	once	CASSSNRENTEAFF	TGTGCCAGCAGCTCCAACCGGGAGAACACTGAAGCTTTCTTT
TRBD1	14	TRBV5-1	TRBJ1-4	-	CASRQGAKNEKLFF	TGCGCCAGCCGCCAGGGGGCAAAGAATGAAAAACTGTTTTTT
TRBD1	15	TRBV5-1	TRBJ2-5	-	CASTHGTGSQETQYF	TGCGCCAGCACACACGGGACAGGAAGCCAAGAGACCCAGTACTTC
TRBD1	16	TRBV18	TRBJ1-4	-	CASSPPPGQGGEKLFF	TGTGCCAGCTCACCGCCTCCGGGACAGGGAGGTGAAAAACTGTTTTTT
TRBD2	19	TRBV4-1	TRBJ2-5	once	CASSHITRGTSGTKETQYF	TGCGCCAGCAGCCACATTACACGTGGGACTAGCGGGACGAAAGAGACCCAGTACTTC
TRBD1	15	TRBV7-6	TRBJ1-5	once	CASSPGTARNQPQHF	TGTGCCAGCAGCCCCGGGACAGCTCGCAATCAGCCCCAGCATTTT
-	15	TRBV5-1	TRBJ1-2	-	CASSFVATVNYGYTF	TGCGCCAGCAGCTTCGTCGCGACAGTTAACTATGGCTACACCTTC
TRBD1	15	TRBV9	TRBJ1-3	-	CASSGAGQTGNTIYF	TGTGCCAGCAGCGGGGCGGGACAGACTGGAAACACCATATATTTT
TRBD1	15	TRBV5-1	TRBJ1-1	-	CASSVGTGLTTEAFF	TGCGCCAGCAGCGTCGGGACAGGGTTAACCACTGAAGCTTTCTTT
TRBD2	15	TRBV7-6	TRBJ2-1	-	CASSNLAGVNNEQFF	TGTGCCAGCAGCAACCTAGCGGGGGTTAACAATGAGCAGTTCTTC
TRBD1	15	TRBV7-9	TRBJ2-2	once	CARRPQGLNTGELFF	TGTGCCAGACGACCACAGGGGCTCAACACCGGGGAGCTGTTTTTT
-	15	TRBV5-1	TRBJ1-4	-	CASSLGRGTNEKLFF	TGCGCCAGCAGCTTGGGCCGGGGTACTAATGAAAAACTGTTTTTT
TRBD1	15	TRBV30	TRBJ1-2	-	CAWSAGTGLGYGYTF	TGTGCCTGGAGCGCCGGGACAGGGTTGGGCTATGGCTACACCTTC
-	12	TRBV7-9	TRBJ1-2	-	CASSLETFGYTF	TGTGCCAGCAGCTTAGAGACATTTGGCTACACCTTC
TRBD2	17	TRBV5-6	TRBJ2-2	-	CASSPLTGGGRTGELFF	TGTGCCAGCAGCCCCTTGACGGGGGGAGGGCGCACCGGGGAGCTGTTTTTT
-	20	TRBV10-2	TRBJ1-4	-	CASRFLFVGTKERDNEKLFF	TGCGCCAGCCGTTTCCTGTTTGTAGGGACAAAGGAAAGGGATAATGAAAAACTGTTTTTT
TRBD1	15	TRBV9	TRBJ2-1	-	CASSVVETGSNEQFF	TGTGCCAGCAGCGTAGTAGAGACAGGGTCAAATGAGCAGTTCTTC
TRBD1	16	TRBV28	TRBJ1-3	once	CASSPAGGISGNTIYF	TGTGCCAGCAGTCCTGCAGGGGGGATCTCTGGAAACACCATATATTTT
-	15	TRBV19	TRBJ1-6	-	CASSTGQLRNSPLHF	TGTGCCAGTAGTACCGGACAGCTGAGAAATTCACCCCTCCACTTT
-	13	TRBV28	TRBJ1-1	-	CASSFRGGPEAFF	TGTGCCAGCAGTTTTCGCGGGGGCCCTGAAGCTTTCTTT
-	15	TRBV18	TRBJ2-5	-	CASSPRVTRQETQYF	TGTGCCAGCTCACCTAGGGTGACTAGGCAAGAGACCCAGTACTTC
TRBD2	16	TRBV2	TRBJ2-3	-	CASSAGTSGRADTQYF	TGTGCCAGCAGTGCTGGGACTAGCGGGAGAGCAGATACGCAGTATTTT
-	14	TRBV27	TRBJ1-4	-	CASSLAGIGEKLFF	TGTGCCAGCAGTTTAGCGGGGATTGGTGAAAAACTGTTTTTT
TRBD1	16	TRBV27	TRBJ1-2	-	CASSFRQGASSGGYTF	TGTGCCAGCAGTTTCAGGCAGGGGGCGTCATCTGGTGGCTACACCTTC
-	14	TRBV18	TRBJ1-1	-	CASSPSGQNTEAFF	TGTGCCAGCTCACCCTCGGGACAGAACACTGAAGCTTTCTTT
-	15	TRBV2	TRBJ2-2	-	CASSVITGVTGELFF	TGTGCCAGCAGTGTAATTACGGGAGTCACCGGGGAGCTGTTTTTT
-	16	TRBV5-1	TRBJ1-1	-	CASSRGYLTLNTEAFF	TGCGCCAGCAGCCGGGGGTACCTGACTTTGAACACTGAAGCTTTCTTT
TRBD1	16	TRBV5-1	TRBJ2-7	-	CASSPLKGTGSLWQYF	TGCGCCAGCAGCCCTTTAAAGGGGACAGGGTCGTTATGGCAGTACTTC
TRBD1	14	TRBV2	TRBJ2-5	-	CASRETGGQETQYF	TGTGCCAGCAGAGAGACAGGGGGCCAAGAGACCCAGTACTTC
TRBD1	15	TRBV5-1	TRBJ2-7	-	CASSLGLQGADEQYF	TGCGCCAGCAGCTTGGGTCTACAGGGGGCTGACGAGCAGTACTTC
-	14	TRBV27	TRBJ2-7	-	CASSPTLSRNEQYF	TGTGCCAGCAGTCCTACACTATCTAGGAACGAGCAGTACTTC
TRBD1	14	TRBV28	TRBJ1-4	-	CASSLTQGGEKLFF	TGTGCCAGCAGTTTAACACAGGGGGGTGAAAAACTGTTTTTT